This T cell receptor (beta chain) originates from a study of blood T cell repertoires in COVID-19. On the study more broadly: In each case, the material was cDNA or gDNA derived from T cells, B-cell-depleted T cells, or PBMCs.

V was cut by 5 bases and J by 1 base, with 9 bases left in between. CDR1 and CDR2 from the germline V gene are LGHNA and YSLEER. CDR3 length: 13 residues. Clones were sequenced by immunoSEQ multiplex PCR, and TCRdb holds only the in-frame ones, with some missing. The sample shows roughly 120,000 clones, 85% to 90% of them seen only once. This clonotype originated in a woman aged 50 to 65 with active or convalescent COVID-19. The sample consisted of peripheral blood. The chain employs TRBV4-3 and TRBJ2-7; perhaps TRBD2 as D (6 bases). CDR3 sequence (DNA): TGCGCCAGCAGCTCGACTAGGTCCTACGAGCAGTACTTC. Translating gives CASSSTRSYEQYF.